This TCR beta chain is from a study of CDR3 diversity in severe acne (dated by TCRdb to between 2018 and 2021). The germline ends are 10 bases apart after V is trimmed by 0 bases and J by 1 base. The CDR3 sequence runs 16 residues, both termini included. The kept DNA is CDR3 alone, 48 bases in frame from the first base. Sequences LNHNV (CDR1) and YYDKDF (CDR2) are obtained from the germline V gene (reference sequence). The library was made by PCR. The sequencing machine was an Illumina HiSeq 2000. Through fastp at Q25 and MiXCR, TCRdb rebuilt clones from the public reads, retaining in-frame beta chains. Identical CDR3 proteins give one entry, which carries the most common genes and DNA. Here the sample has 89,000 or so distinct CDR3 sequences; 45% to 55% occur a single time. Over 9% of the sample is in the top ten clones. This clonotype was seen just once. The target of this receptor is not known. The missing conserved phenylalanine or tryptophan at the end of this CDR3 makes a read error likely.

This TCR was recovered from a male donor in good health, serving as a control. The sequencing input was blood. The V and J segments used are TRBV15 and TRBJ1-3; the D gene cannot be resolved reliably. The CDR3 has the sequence CATSRETPLSGNTIYL. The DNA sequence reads TGTGCCACCAGCAGAGAGACACCTCTTTCTGGAAACACCATATATCTT.